This TCR beta chain was identified in a study of beta chain features in type 1 diabetes. Turning to the study itself: Cell yields, age and gender were similar between patients and healthy donors. Notes on the study in general: All four CD4+ subsets from Type 1 diabetes patients carried moderately but significantly shorter TCRB CDR3s.

The length of the CDR3 is 14 residues. From germline, CDR1 is SEHNR and CDR2 FQNEAQ (reference sequence). The V and J ends lost 5 bases and 6 bases respectively, with 14 bases between them. All of the isolated RNA was reverse transcribed, so expressed TCRB transcripts were sequenced. Sequencing of naive, central memory and regulatory T cell samples gave an average of about 3.57 million reads. Using immunoSEQ multiplex PCR, the repertoire was profiled, and TCRdb retains in-frame clones only, with some absent. The data contain around 600,000 clones, around 12% of them singletons. Turning to this clone: The antigen remains unidentified.

The sequenced sample was naive CD4+ T cells from blood. The chain links TRBV7-9 to TRBJ2-1; tentatively, D is TRBD1 (7 bases). The receptor was derived from a man aged 30 to 39 with type 1 diabetes. The CDR3: CASSPQGGSNEQFF. CDR3 DNA sequence: TGTGCCAGCAGCCCCCAGGGGGGTTCCAATGAGCAGTTCTTC.